A selection of T cell receptor beta chains follows, all from one sample in a study of blood T cell repertoires in COVID-19. Produced via immunoSEQ multiplex PCR; TCRdb's table is partial and in-frame only. In the table there are about 75,000 clones, 88% of which are singletons. Sequenced input: peripheral blood. These receptors all come from a human donor in a cohort sampled during active COVID-19. Both conserved end residues are part of each CDR3. A D gene is named only where the DNA matches it firmly. For some rows the clone size is stated as once, few or many, or as a class when expanded; others skip it.

.	.	TRBV6-1	TRBJ1-2	TGTGCCAGCAGTGAATCGGGGGGGTGGGATGGCTACACCTTC	CASSESGGWDGYTF
TRBD2	.	TRBV6-5	TRBJ2-1	TGTGCCAGCAGTTACTTCCTAGCGGCGAACAATGAGCAGTTCTTC	CASSYFLAANNEQFF
TRBD1	once	TRBV6-1	TRBJ1-1	TGTGCCAGCAGTGAAGGCCAGGGGGCGCAGACGGCTTTCTTT	CASSEGQGAQTAFF
.	.	TRBV6-5	TRBJ2-5	TGTGCCAGCGGAAGGGGCGGACAGCAAGAGACCCAGTACTTC	CASGRGGQQETQYF
TRBD2	once	TRBV5-1	TRBJ2-2	TGCGCCAGCAGCCTACTAGCGGGAGGGCCTCGCACCGGGGAGCTGTTTTTT	CASSLLAGGPRTGELFF
TRBD2	.	TRBV7-2	TRBJ2-1	TGTGCCAGCAGCTTAGTCGGACTAGCGGGATCAAATGAGCAGTTCTTC	CASSLVGLAGSNEQFF
TRBD2	.	TRBV4-1	TRBJ2-1	TGCGCCAGCAGCCAAAGGACTAGCGGGGGGTTGGGGTTTCATGAGCAGTTCTTC	CASSQRTSGGLGFHEQFF
.	.	TRBV18	TRBJ1-5	TGTGCCAGCTCACTCTCGCACAGGGAACAGCCCCAGCATTTT	CASSLSHREQPQHF
.	.	TRBV28	TRBJ2-7	TGTGCCAGCAGTTTAATTTGGGGTAAACAGGGAAACGAGCAGTACTTC	CASSLIWGKQGNEQYF
.	.	TRBV7-8	TRBJ2-3	TGTGCCAGCAGCTTAGGGGGACTAGATACGCAGTATTTT	CASSLGGLDTQYF
TRBD2	.	TRBV3-1/TRBV3-2	TRBJ2-5	TGTGCCAGCAGACCCCAAACTAGCGAAGAGACCCAGTACTTC	CASRPQTSEETQYF
.	.	TRBV4-2	TRBJ1-4	TGTGCCAGCAGCCAAGAAGTCCAGGGGCGGACTAATGAAAAACTGTTTTTT	CASSQEVQGRTNEKLFF
TRBD1	few	TRBV2	TRBJ2-1	TGTGCCAGCAGTGAGCCTTACCCGGGACAGGGCCTGCATGAGCAGTTCTTC	CASSEPYPGQGLHEQFF
.	.	TRBV5-4	TRBJ2-5	TGTGCCAGCAGCTTGCGACTAAGCGAGACCCAGTACTTC	CASSLRLSETQYF
TRBD2	.	TRBV11-3	TRBJ2-5	TGTGCCAGCAGCTTAGCGGGGGGGCACCAAGAGACCCAGTACTTC	CASSLAGGHQETQYF
TRBD2	.	TRBV27	TRBJ2-1	TGTGCCAGCAGGACTAGCGGGAGACCCAATGAGCAGTTCTTC	CASRTSGRPNEQFF